What follows describes a single TCR beta chain. The antigen is undetermined. CDR1 and CDR2 (germline): ENHRY, SYGVKD. J was trimmed by 5 bases and V by 0 bases; bases with no gene match: 2. This CDR3 is built from 16 residues. This sample was taken from a study of T cell repertoires in cytomegalovirus infection. Study information: Newly reported HLA-C-restricted and thoroughly characterized HLA-B-restricted CMV epitopes were employed. It can be stated that public TCR beta signatures indicated CMV infection as well as a matching HLA type. The study's findings and limits: Public TCR beta family frequency separated CMV-and-HLA carriers, including in an independent cohort. CMV-specific TCR beta clonotypes restricted by HLA-C dominated the ex vivo response.

TCRdb used MiXCR to reprocess the reads, holding one entry per CDR3 protein. The sample comprises 900,000 to 950,000 distinct CDR3 sequences, 31% of which are singletons, and around 15% rests with the top ten. This TCR came from a human donor in good health (CMV status not recorded). Some clones in this sample may be carry-over from other donors' samples. The chain carries TRBV10-3 and TRBJ2-2; 11 nucleotides match TRBD1. The sequences come from cultured CD8+ T cells from PBMCs, collected from culture after CMV antigen stimulation. The CDR3 region is CAISESGQGVTGELFF. For the CDR3, the DNA is TGTGCCATCAGTGAGTCGGGACAGGGGGTTACCGGGGAGCTGTTTTTT.